A single sample gave rise to the 2 T cell receptor beta chains below, sequenced in a study of T cell changes during pregnancy in multiple sclerosis. The repertoire was sequenced with immunoSEQ multiplex PCR; TCRdb's copy has only in-frame clones and lacks some. The table shows approximately 12,000 clones, with about 93% occurring only once. Specimen: CD4+ T cells from peripheral blood mononuclear cells, collected before pregnancy. Source of these receptors: a female donor with multiple sclerosis, enrolled in a pregnancy study.

As concerns this clone: One junction end disagrees with the germline gene, perhaps due to a read error. This chain uses TRBV6-4 with TRBJ2-1; D is possibly TRBD1 (6 bases). Germline values: CDR1 MRHNA, CDR2 SNTAGT. The CDR3 spans 16 residues. Here the CDR3 reads CASSDFPGQLPNEQFF. The DNA for the CDR3 is TGTGCCAGCAGCGACTTCCCGGGACAACTACCGAATGAGCAGTTCTTC.

The chain couples TRBV19 to TRBJ2-3; 9 bases agree with TRBD1. The CDR3 has 14 amino acids. Germline lookup yields CDR1 LNHDA and CDR2 SQIVND (reference sequence). V gave up 5 bases and J gave up 6 bases; unmatched junction bases: 6. Here the CDR3 DNA reads TGTGCCAGTAGTGCATCCGGGACAGGGGATACGCAGTATTTT. Translating it yields CASSASGTGDTQYF.